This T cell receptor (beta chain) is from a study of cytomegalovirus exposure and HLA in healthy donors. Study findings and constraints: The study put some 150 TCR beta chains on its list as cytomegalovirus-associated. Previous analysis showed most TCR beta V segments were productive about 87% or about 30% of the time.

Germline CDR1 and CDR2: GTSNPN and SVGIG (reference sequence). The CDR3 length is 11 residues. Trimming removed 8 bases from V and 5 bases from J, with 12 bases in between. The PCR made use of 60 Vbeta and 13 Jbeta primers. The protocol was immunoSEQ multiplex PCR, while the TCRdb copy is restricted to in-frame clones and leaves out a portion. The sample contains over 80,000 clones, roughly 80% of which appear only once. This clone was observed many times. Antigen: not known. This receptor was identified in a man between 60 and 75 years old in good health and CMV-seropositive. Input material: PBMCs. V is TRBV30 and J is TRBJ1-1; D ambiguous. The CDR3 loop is CADQRETEAFF. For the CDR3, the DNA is TGTGCCGACCAGAGGGAGACTGAAGCTTTCTTT.